The 9 T cell receptor beta chains listed next were all sequenced from one sample in a study of T cell clonotyping in hematopoietic cell transplantation. Some clones are missing from TCRdb's copy, which holds only in-frame ones; the method was immunoSEQ multiplex PCR. Here the sample spans under 9,000 clones, 66% being singletons. This material consisted of peripheral blood mononuclear cells, taken 100 days after allogeneic stem cell transplant. The source of these receptors is a male patient in his sixties who had an allogeneic stem cell transplant from an unrelated donor, so the T cells may come from the graft donor. Some clones in this sample may be carry-over from other donors' samples.

This clone has just one count. V usage is TRBV6-5 and J usage is TRBJ1-1, with D uncertain. This CDR3 spans 13 amino acids. V lost 6 bases and J 1 base, leaving 9 bases between the germline ends. Germline CDR1 is MNHEY and CDR2 is SVGAGI. This chain's CDR3 is CASRLMENTEAFF. The CDR3 nucleotides are TGTGCCAGCAGGCTTATGGAGAACACTGAAGCTTTCTTT.

The chain employs TRBV6-6 and TRBJ1-1; no clear D. The CDR3 runs to 11 residues. Between the trimmed V and J ends, which lost 0 bases and 7 bases, there was a span of 3 bases. Germline V gene data show CDR1 as MNHNY and CDR2 as SVGAGI (reference sequence). Written as DNA, the CDR3 is TGTGCCAGCAGTTACTCCGTTGAAGCTTTCTTT. Its translation: CASSYSVEAFF.

The chain links TRBV2 to TRBJ1-1, with a tentative D call TRBD1 (6 bases). Per the germline V gene, CDR1 is SNHLY and CDR2 is FYNNEI. The CDR3 contains 12 residues. V was cut by 6 bases and J by 5 bases, with 10 bases left in between. The CDR3 loop is CASRGRGTEAFF. CDR3 nucleotide sequence: TGTGCCAGCAGAGGCAGGGGTACTGAAGCTTTCTTT.

A single count supports this clone. This chain connects TRBV30 to TRBJ2-3; 13 nucleotides line up with TRBD2. The germline gives CDR1 GTSNPN, CDR2 SVGIG (reference sequence). Germline trimming cut 2 bases from V and 4 bases from J; bases unmatched to any gene: 6. CDR3 size: 16 residues. CDR3 nucleotide sequence: TGTGCCTGGAGTCGTAGGACTAGCGGGAGTGCAGATACGCAGTATTTT. Its protein product is CAWSRRTSGSADTQYF.

This clone was recorded a few times. V and J are TRBV30 and TRBJ2-7; 7 bases match TRBD2. With V trimmed by 0 bases and J by 8 bases, 10 bases remained unmatched. The CDR3 length is 14 residues. The germline V gene encodes CDR1 GTSNPN and CDR2 SVGIG (reference sequence). CDR3 sequence: CAWSVRGVGEKQYF. DNA for the CDR3: TGTGCCTGGAGTGTACGGGGGGTTGGGGAAAAGCAGTACTTC.

This clone was detected only a few times. This sequence joins TRBV10-1 and TRBJ2-3; 7 bases match TRBD2. V lost 3 bases and J lost 1; bases outside the gene matches: 4. Per germline, CDR1 WNHNN and CDR2 SYGVQD (reference sequence). The CDR3 covers 15 residues. CDR3 protein: CASSDPREGTDTQYF. DNA of the CDR3: TGCGCCAGCAGTGATCCACGGGAGGGCACAGATACGCAGTATTTT.

V usage is TRBV29-1 and J usage is TRBJ2-7; D may be TRBD1 or TRBD2 (5 bases each). V was cut by 4 bases and J by 0 bases, with 10 bases left in between. Germline V gene data show CDR1 as SQVTM and CDR2 as ANQGSEA. The CDR3 covers 13 residues. CDR3 bases: TGCAGCGTTGTCGGGGCGACCTCCTACGAGCAGTACTTC. It is translated as CSVVGATSYEQYF.

This chain connects TRBV6-6 to TRBJ1-2, with TRBD1 as a possible D gene (5 bases). The CDR3 is 13 residues long. With 5 bases removed from V and 3 bases from J, the gap between germline ends came to 10 bases. Germline assignment: CDR1 MNHNY and CDR2 SVGAGI (reference sequence). This CDR3 is CASSLTAYYGYTF. The CDR3, as DNA: TGTGCCAGCAGTCTGACAGCCTACTATGGCTACACCTTC.

This clone has more than one count but fewer than ten. The V call is TRBV19, the J call TRBJ1-2; TRBD1 matches at 7 bases. This CDR3 spans 16 amino acids. V dropped 6 bases and J dropped 0; count of bases not matched to a gene: 10. Germline V lookup: CDR1 LNHDA, CDR2 SQIVND (reference sequence). For the CDR3, the DNA is TGTGCCAGTAGCCCACGACAGGGCTTAGCTAACTATGGCTACACCTTC. This gives the protein CASSPRQGLANYGYTF. The full variable domain, with the rest looked up from reference TRBV19 and TRBJ1-2, is DGGITQSPKYLFRKEGQNVTLSCEQNLNHDAMYWYRQDPGQGLRLIYYSQIVNDFQKGDIAEGYSVSREKKESFPLTVTSAQKNPTAFYLCASSPRQGLANYGYTFGSGTRLTVV.